The following is a T cell receptor beta chain sequence with its context. Antigen unknown. This entry is derived from a study of beta chain features in type 1 diabetes. cDNA synthesis used the whole RNA isolate, giving expressed TCRB sequences. TCRdb keeps only in-frame clones here, not all; method: immunoSEQ multiplex PCR. This sample carries around 150,000 clones, roughly 60% of them seen once, and the ten largest clones take about 0.081%. The CDR3 is 15 amino acids. Germline CDR1 and CDR2: SGHDN and FVKESK. Trimming pared 1 base from V and 8 bases from J, leaving 15 bases between. Study findings and constraints: Cells that show high TCR expression could be over-represented by cDNA sequencing. TCRB CDR3s were moderately but significantly shorter in Type 1 diabetes patients in all four CD4+ subsets.

Using CD45RO/CCR7/CD25/CD127/CD95/CD27, CD4+ naive, central memory, regulatory and stem cell-like memory cells were sorted. The specimen was naive CD4+ T cells from blood. The rearrangement links TRBV14 to TRBJ2-1, with D possibly matching TRBD1 (5 bases). The sequence came from a man aged 30-40 years with type 1 diabetes. The chain's CDR3 is CASSQVFDSLDEQFF. The CDR3 bases are TGTGCCAGCAGCCAAGTATTTGACAGCCTGGATGAGCAGTTCTTC.